This is a list of T cell receptor beta chains from one sample in a study of PD-L1 blockade in urothelial cancer. Assay: immunoSEQ multiplex PCR; the TCRdb copy retains only in-frame clones and omits some. The data hold fewer than 60,000 clones, with roughly four fifths observed a single time. Sequencing was performed on PBMCs, taken around atezolizumab (anti-PD-L1) treatment. The receptors stem from a man in his 70s with urothelial cancer. Each CDR3 is given with its conserved first and last residue. The order of the fields is clone size, J gene, V gene, D gene, CDR3 DNA, CDR3 protein. D genes are given only for firm matches. Clone size, where shown, is once, few, many, or a class for clones that have expanded.

clone size: .; J gene: TRBJ2-1; V gene: TRBV9; D gene: TRBD1; CDR3 DNA: TGTGCCAGCGGGCAACAGGGGACGTACAATGAGCAGTTCTTC; CDR3 protein: CASGQQGTYNEQFF
clone size: few; J gene: TRBJ1-2; V gene: TRBV2; D gene: TRBD1; CDR3 DNA: TGTGCCAGCAGTGCGGACAGGGAACCCTCTGATGGCTACACCTTC; CDR3 protein: CASSADREPSDGYTF
clone size: .; J gene: TRBJ2-7; V gene: TRBV2; D gene: .; CDR3 DNA: TGTGCCAGCAGTGCTTACTACGAGCAGTACTTC; CDR3 protein: CASSAYYEQYF
clone size: .; J gene: TRBJ2-2; V gene: TRBV5-6; D gene: .; CDR3 DNA: TGTGCCAGCAGCCCGCGAGGGAACACCGGGGAGCTGTTTTTT; CDR3 protein: CASSPRGNTGELFF
clone size: .; J gene: TRBJ2-3; V gene: TRBV7-9; D gene: TRBD2; CDR3 DNA: TGTGCCAGCAGCCTACTAGCGGGAGGGGGAGATACGCAGTATTTT; CDR3 protein: CASSLLAGGGDTQYF
clone size: .; J gene: TRBJ2-7; V gene: TRBV29-1; D gene: TRBD2; CDR3 DNA: TGCAGCGTTGAAGATAGGGCTAGCGGCTTATACGAGCAGTACTTC; CDR3 protein: CSVEDRASGLYEQYF
clone size: .; J gene: TRBJ1-5; V gene: TRBV10-3; D gene: .; CDR3 DNA: TGTGCCATCAGCGATGGGAGGCAGGGTGGTAGCAATCAGCCCCAGCATTTT; CDR3 protein: CAISDGRQGGSNQPQHF
clone size: .; J gene: TRBJ1-1; V gene: TRBV27; D gene: TRBD1; CDR3 DNA: TGTGCCAGCAGCCCTTTCGGAGGGGGCGGGACTGAAGCTTTCTTT; CDR3 protein: CASSPFGGGGTEAFF
clone size: .; J gene: TRBJ2-7; V gene: TRBV5-1; D gene: TRBD1; CDR3 DNA: TGCGCCAGCAGCTTGGAGGGGGCCGAAGGTGGCGAGCAGTACTTC; CDR3 protein: CASSLEGAEGGEQYF
clone size: .; J gene: TRBJ2-3; V gene: TRBV4-2; D gene: .; CDR3 DNA: TGTGCCAGCAATGCGAACCGGGCCCGGGGAGATACGCAGTATTTT; CDR3 protein: CASNANRARGDTQYF
clone size: .; J gene: TRBJ1-2; V gene: TRBV6-5; D gene: TRBD1; CDR3 DNA: TGTGCCAGCACGGAGACAGGGGGATCCGGCTACACCTTC; CDR3 protein: CASTETGGSGYTF
clone size: .; J gene: TRBJ2-7; V gene: TRBV4-1; D gene: .; CDR3 DNA: TGCGCCAGCAGCGGCAGGCAGGGGGAGGACGAGCAGTACTTC; CDR3 protein: CASSGRQGEDEQYF
clone size: .; J gene: TRBJ2-3; V gene: TRBV4-3; D gene: TRBD2; CDR3 DNA: TGCGCCAGCAGCCAAGAATCTGCGGGGGGGCCGTCAGATACGCAGTATTTT; CDR3 protein: CASSQESAGGPSDTQYF
clone size: few; J gene: TRBJ2-2; V gene: TRBV7-2; D gene: TRBD2; CDR3 DNA: TGTGCCAGCAGCTTAGCAGCCGTGGCTAGCGGGAGGGCCACCGGGGAGCTGTTTTTT; CDR3 protein: CASSLAAVASGRATGELFF
clone size: .; J gene: TRBJ1-1; V gene: TRBV19; D gene: TRBD1; CDR3 DNA: TGTGCCAGTAGGGGGACAGACATGAACACTGAAGCTTTCTTT; CDR3 protein: CASRGTDMNTEAFF
clone size: .; J gene: TRBJ2-1; V gene: TRBV5-1; D gene: .; CDR3 DNA: TGCGCCAGCACCCTGAGTGGGGGCGCAGGGAATGAGCAGTTCTTC; CDR3 protein: CASTLSGGAGNEQFF
clone size: few; J gene: TRBJ1-1; V gene: TRBV18; D gene: .; CDR3 DNA: TGTGCCAGCTCATCTACCACAGCCGGGGACACTGAAGCTTTCTTT; CDR3 protein: CASSSTTAGDTEAFF
clone size: .; J gene: TRBJ2-7; V gene: TRBV6-1; D gene: .; CDR3 DNA: TGTGCCAGCAGTGAAGCGCCCGGGTTCTCCTACGAGCAGTACTTC; CDR3 protein: CASSEAPGFSYEQYF
clone size: .; J gene: TRBJ2-2; V gene: TRBV9; D gene: TRBD2; CDR3 DNA: TGTGCCAGCAGCTCCAGGACTAGCGGGAGTTCGAACACCGGGGAGCTGTTTTTT; CDR3 protein: CASSSRTSGSSNTGELFF